The entry that follows covers one TCR beta chain sequence. Its antigen remains unknown. For the second PCR, which ran for roughly 7 to 11 cycles, a sample-barcoded 5' primer and a J-beta primer mix were used. TCRdb independently ran MiXCR on the 5' RACE reads; one entry per CDR3 protein. The sample has hundreds of thousands of distinct CDR3 sequences, 20% to 25% seen once. This specimen belongs to a study of blood T cells in healthy people across ages. Study conclusions and caveats: Diversity was higher, and naive CD4+ cells more numerous, in long-lived donors than in aged donors.

Trimming removed 2 bases at V and 2 bases at J, with 4 bases between. Germline CDR1 is SNHLY and CDR2 is FYNNEI. The CDR3 is 12 residues long. The sample also formed part of further work on T cells of mothers and their children. That report notes: With the M1S primer of the second PCR, sample barcodes and 2-4 random nucleotides were added. Over 8.5 million TCR beta CDR3 reads were obtained from each mother, and 3 million to 3.5 million from each child.

The source material was blood. The rearrangement links TRBV2 to TRBJ2-7; D gene ambiguous. The source is a boy aged 5-17 years in good health. The CDR3 DNA is TGTGCCAGCAGTGAAAGGGCCTACGAGCAGTACTTC. Its translation is CASSERAYEQYF. Combining the CDR3 with reference TRBV2 and TRBJ2-7 gives the whole variable domain EPEVTQTPSHQVTQMGQEVILRCVPISNHLYFYWYRQILGQKVEFLVSFYNNEISEKSEIFDDQFSVERPDGSNFTLKIRSTKLEDSAMYFCASSERAYEQYFGPGTRLTVT.